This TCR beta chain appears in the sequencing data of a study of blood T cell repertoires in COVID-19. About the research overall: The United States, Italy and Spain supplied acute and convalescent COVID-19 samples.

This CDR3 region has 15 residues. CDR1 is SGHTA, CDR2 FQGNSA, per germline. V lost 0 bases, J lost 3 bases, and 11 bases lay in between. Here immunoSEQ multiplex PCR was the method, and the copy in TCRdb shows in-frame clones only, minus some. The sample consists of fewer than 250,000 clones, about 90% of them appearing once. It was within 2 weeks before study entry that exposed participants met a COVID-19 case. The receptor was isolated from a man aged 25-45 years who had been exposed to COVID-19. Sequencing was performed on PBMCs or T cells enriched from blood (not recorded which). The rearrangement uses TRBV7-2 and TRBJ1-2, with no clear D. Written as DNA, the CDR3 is TGTGCCAGCAGCTTAGCCCCGGCGGGCTACTATGGCTACACCTTC. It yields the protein CASSLAPAGYYGYTF.